What follows are 30 T cell receptor beta chains derived from one specimen sequenced in a study of response to subunit inactivated influenza vaccine. MiXCR, applied by TCRdb to the RT-PCR reads, yields one record per CDR3 protein. This repertoire shows more than 600,000 distinct CDR3 sequences, less than 20% found once; its top ten account for 9.5% to 13%. Sequenced material: PBMCs from blood, taken about 5 days after vaccination. These receptors were taken from a man aged 45-65 years who received an inactivated influenza vaccine.

This clonotype was recorded a few times. The rearrangement links TRBV10-3 to TRBJ2-7; possibly TRBD1 for D (6 bases). This CDR3 contains 13 residues. Between the trimmed V and J ends, which lost 6 bases and 6 bases, there was a span of 15 bases. Germline CDR1 reads ENHRY; CDR2 reads SYGVKD. The DNA for the CDR3 is TGTGCCATCAGCCGGGACAACGGAGGCGAGCAGTACTTC. Protein sequence: CAISRDNGGEQYF.

Only a few counts were recorded for this clonotype. The CDR3 nucleotides read TGTGCCAGCAGCTTAGACGCAGGGGCTGAAGCTTTCTTT. Its translation: CASSLDAGAEAFF. The V gene is TRBV11-2, the J gene TRBJ1-1, with D possibly matching TRBD1 (6 bases). CDR3 length: 13 residues. The germline V gene has CDR1 SGHAT and CDR2 FQNNGV. Trimming left V 0 bases short and J 6 bases short, with 8 bases between.

This clonotype was recorded many times. The chain employs TRBV12-3 or TRBV12-4 and TRBJ1-5; D may be TRBD1 (6 bases). The CDR3 is made up of 13 amino acids. V was shortened by 3 bases and J by 4 bases, with 7 bases between the two germline ends. In DNA form, the CDR3 reads TGTGCCAGCAGTTTGACAGGTAATCAGCCCCAGCATTTT. Residues: CASSLTGNQPQHF.

This clonotype was seen many times. The chain recombines TRBV29-1 with TRBJ1-5; TRBD1 is a possible D gene (5 bases). CDR1 SQVTM and CDR2 ANQGSEA come from the germline V gene. The CDR3 is 13 residues long. Deletions cut 4 bases from V and 2 bases from J, with 9 bases between. The CDR3 loop is CSVGGTGNQPQHF. As DNA, the CDR3 is TGCAGCGTTGGAGGGACTGGCAATCAGCCCCAGCATTTT.

The chain carries TRBV5-5 and TRBJ2-3, with a weak D call TRBD1 (5 bases). The germline CDR1 and CDR2 sequences are SGHKS and YYEKEE (reference sequence). The CDR3 consists of 16 residues. V shed 2 bases and J shed 0 bases, with 13 bases lying between them. CDR3 sequence (DNA): TGTGCCAGCAGCTTTGGACAACCCACTAGCACAGATACGCAGTATTTT. Protein: CASSFGQPTSTDTQYF.

The rearrangement links TRBV20-1 to TRBJ2-5; no firm D call. Germline assignment: CDR1 DFQATT and CDR2 SNEGSKA (reference sequence). The length of the CDR3 is 13 residues. V gave up 1 base and J gave up 1 base, with 7 bases separating them. The DNA of the CDR3 is TGCAGTGCTAGAGTGTGGGGCCAAGAGACCCAGTACTTC. The encoded protein is CSARVWGQETQYF.

This sequence joins TRBV20-1 and TRBJ1-1; perhaps TRBD1 as D (5 bases). Germline V gene lookup returns CDR1 DFQATT and CDR2 SNEGSKA (reference sequence). CDR3 length: 11 residues. V lost 6 bases and J lost 6, with 11 bases in between. The CDR3 reads CSARDGPEAFF. DNA of the CDR3: TGCAGTGCAAGGGACGGACCTGAAGCTTTCTTT.

A few counts support this clonotype. The V and J genes are TRBV10-2 and TRBJ2-3; 10 bases align to TRBD2. CDR1 is WSHSY, CDR2 SAAADI, per germline. The J segment lost 1 base and the V segment lost 0 bases, leaving 13 bases of the junction unmatched. The CDR3 is 20 residues long. The CDR3 nucleotides are TGCGCCAGCAGTGAGTCCGGTTCAGCGGGGGGGCCTAAGGGCACAGATACGCAGTATTTT. Its translation is CASSESGSAGGPKGTDTQYF.

This clonotype appeared many times. The V and J genes are TRBV27 and TRBJ2-5; TRBD2 aligns across 7 bases. Unmatched junction bases numbered 6, after V lost 6 bases and J lost 5 bases. This CDR3 is built from 13 residues. Germline assignment: CDR1 MNHEY and CDR2 SMNVEV (reference sequence). The CDR3 DNA follows: TGTGCCAGCAGAGCGGGGAACACCGAGACCCAGTACTTC. Translation: CASRAGNTETQYF.

This clonotype was recorded a few times. The genes are TRBV4-3 and TRBJ2-5; TRBD1 is a possible D gene (6 bases). The germline V gene encodes CDR1 LGHNA and CDR2 YSLEER. This CDR3 comprises 14 residues. Trimming took 0 bases from V and 5 from J, leaving 10 bases between them. The DNA of the CDR3 is TGCGCCAGCAGCCAAGAGGTCAGGGGTGAGACCCAGTACTTC. Translated: CASSQEVRGETQYF.

This chain joins TRBV6-5 and TRBJ2-3, with D hard to call. This CDR3 has 14 amino acids. From germline, CDR1 is MNHEY and CDR2 SVGAGI. Trimming stripped 0 bases from V and 6 bases from J, with 10 bases between. CDR3 amino acids: CASSYSKSSDTQYF. CDR3 nucleotide sequence: TGTGCCAGCAGTTACTCGAAAAGTTCTGATACGCAGTATTTT.

This clonotype showed up just a few times. The chain is built from TRBV24-1 and TRBJ2-1; 9 bases agree with TRBD1. The CDR3 loop spans 14 amino acids. CDR1 KGHDR and CDR2 SFDVKD come from the germline V gene. The junction had 2 bases not matched to a gene; V was cut back by 5 bases and J by 4 bases. The CDR3 DNA is TGTGCCACCAGTGTAGGACAGGGGTACAATGAGCAGTTCTTC. Amino acids: CATSVGQGYNEQFF.

The DNA for the CDR3 is TGCGCCAGCAGCCAAGATCTTGGAGGACTAAATTCACCCCTCCACTTT. Protein product: CASSQDLGGLNSPLHF. V and J are TRBV4-3 and TRBJ1-6; D is undetermined. Germline V gene lookup returns CDR1 LGHNA and CDR2 YSLEER. Between the trimmed V and J ends, which lost 0 bases and 7 bases, there was a span of 13 bases. The CDR3 contains 16 residues.

Ten or more counts support this clonotype. This sequence joins TRBV29-1 and TRBJ2-1; D perhaps matches TRBD1 (6 bases). The CDR3 spans 10 residues. Germline CDR1 reads SQVTM; CDR2 reads ANQGSEA. Between the trimmed V and J ends, which lost 3 bases and 14 bases, there was a span of 11 bases. CDR3 residues: CSVERQVKFF. CDR3 nucleotides: TGCAGCGTTGAGCGACAGGTCAAGTTCTTC.

This clonotype showed up many times. CDR3 loop: CATNDGIRNEQFF. The CDR3 bases are TGTGCCACCAACGACGGGATTAGGAATGAGCAGTTCTTC. V gene TRBV15 combines with J gene TRBJ2-1; tentatively, D is TRBD2 (5 bases). Per germline, CDR1 LNHNV and CDR2 YYDKDF (reference sequence). V was pared by 7 bases and J by 7 bases, with 14 bases between. The CDR3 runs to 13 residues. Complete variable domain (other parts from reference TRBV15 and TRBJ2-1): DAMVIQNPRYQVTQFGKPVTLSCSQTLNHNVMYWYQQKSSQAPKLLFHYYDKDFNNEADTPDNFQSRRPNTSFCFLDIRSPGLGDTAMYLCATNDGIRNEQFFGPGTRLTVL.

The chain combines TRBV7-9 with TRBJ1-2, with TRBD1 matching over 9 bases. Trimming took 2 bases from V and 2 from J; bases not matched to a gene: 3. Germline CDR1 reads SEHNR; CDR2 reads FQNEAQ (reference sequence). The CDR3 contains 15 residues. The DNA for the CDR3 is TGTGCCAGCAGCTTACGGGACAGGGCAAACTATGGCTACACCTTC. It specifies CASSLRDRANYGYTF. Full variable domain (outside the CDR3, taken from reference TRBV7-9 and TRBJ1-2): DTGVSQNPRHKITKRGQNVTFRCDPISEHNRLYWYRQTLGQGPEFLTYFQNEAQLEKSRLLSDRFSAERPKGSFSTLEIQRTEQGDSAMYLCASSLRDRANYGYTFGSGTRLTVV.

The chain joins TRBV7-2 to TRBJ2-7, with 11 nucleotides matching TRBD1. The CDR3 runs to 16 residues. Germline V gives CDR1 SGHTA, CDR2 FQGNSA. V shed 3 bases, J shed 7 bases, and the junction held 11 bases outside the gene matches. CDR3 sequence: CASSFSRTGGAGEQYF. The CDR3 bases are TGTGCCAGCAGCTTTAGTCGGACAGGGGGCGCGGGGGAGCAGTACTTC.

This clonotype has just a few counts. The J gene is TRBJ2-1, the V gene TRBV5-5; 12 bases match TRBD2. The germline V gene has CDR1 SGHKS and CDR2 YYEKEE (reference sequence). V dropped 4 bases and J dropped 4; count of bases not matched to a gene: 9. This CDR3 has 17 residues. CDR3 bases: TGTGCCAGCAGCCAGACACCGACTAGCGGGAGATACAATGAGCAGTTCTTC. Translating gives CASSQTPTSGRYNEQFF.

This chain joins TRBV7-3 and TRBJ2-7; D remains ambiguous. Trimming cost V 5 bases and J 6 bases, with 14 bases left between them. The CDR3 consists of 13 residues. CDR1 is SGHTA and CDR2 is FQGTGA in the germline V gene. CDR3 bases: TGTGCCAGCAGCCTCAGTCCCCCGGCCGAGCAGTACTTC. As protein: CASSLSPPAEQYF.

Note on this clonotype: No conserved phenylalanine or tryptophan ends this CDR3, so it is likely a read error. The chain recombines TRBV7-2 with TRBJ2-7; the match to TRBD2 covers 7 bases. Trimming cost V 2 bases and J 7 bases; bases outside gene matches: 14. The CDR3 extends over 16 amino acids. Germline V gives CDR1 SGHTA, CDR2 FQGNSA. The CDR3 DNA follows: TGTGCCAGCAGCTTAAGTCCCCGGGACTACCAGCAGGAGCAGTACTTA. Protein: CASSLSPRDYQQEQYL.

This clonotype appeared many times. This chain uses TRBV20-1 with TRBJ1-1, with no clear D. Germline CDR1 DFQATT, CDR2 SNEGSKA (reference sequence). The V end lost 0 bases, the J end lost 1 base, and 3 bases lay between the germline ends. The CDR3 contains 12 residues. The CDR3 bases are TGCAGTGCTAGAGAGCCGAACACTGAAGCTTTCTTT. This translates into CSAREPNTEAFF.

The rearrangement links TRBV5-1 to TRBJ2-5, with 9 bases aligning to TRBD1. Germline lookup yields CDR1 SGHRS and CDR2 YFSETQ. The ends lost 0 bases at V and 1 base at J; junction bases unmatched: 7. The CDR3 has 17 amino acids. The CDR3 loop is CASSLAFGTGTQETQYF. CDR3 nucleotides: TGCGCCAGCAGCTTGGCCTTTGGGACAGGGACCCAAGAGACCCAGTACTTC.

V and J are TRBV20-1 and TRBJ1-5; D is uncertain. CDR1 is DFQATT and CDR2 is SNEGSKA in the germline V gene (reference sequence). The V and J ends lost 6 bases and 3 bases respectively, with 15 bases between them. The CDR3 totals 14 residues. The CDR3 is CSAVTGAPNQPQHF. In DNA form, the CDR3 reads TGCAGTGCCGTGACGGGAGCCCCCAATCAGCCCCAGCATTTT.

This sequence joins TRBV24-1 and TRBJ2-2; 8 nucleotides agree with TRBD2. V trimming: 5 bases; J trimming: 3 bases; junction bases outside the gene matches: 4. The CDR3 spans 15 residues. Germline values: CDR1 KGHDR, CDR2 SFDVKD. CDR3 DNA sequence: TGTGCCACCAGTGGTGCTAGCGGGTACACCGGGGAGCTGTTTTTT. It encodes CATSGASGYTGELFF.

This clonotype was counted at least ten times. The chain combines TRBV12-3 or TRBV12-4 with TRBJ1-1; D not certain. The CDR3 loop spans 13 amino acids. Trimming stripped 2 bases from V and 1 base from J, with 5 bases between. CDR3 in amino acids: CASSLWGNTEAFF. For the CDR3, the DNA is TGTGCCAGCAGTTTATGGGGGAACACTGAAGCTTTCTTT.

This clonotype came up a few times. The chain uses TRBV6-1 and TRBJ2-5; D might be TRBD2 (5 bases). Germline CDR1 reads MNHNS; CDR2 reads SASEGT. The CDR3 is 15 amino acids. Between the trimmed V and J ends, which lost 6 bases and 0 bases, there was a span of 14 bases. In DNA form, the CDR3 reads TGTGCCAGCAGGGTACTAGAACCGTACCAAGAGACCCAGTACTTC. Its protein is CASRVLEPYQETQYF.

Comment on this clonotype: A read error may account for a junction end that differs from germline. This rearrangement joins TRBV29-1 to TRBJ1-1; tentative D call: TRBD1 (6 bases). The CDR3 runs to 15 residues. In germline, CDR1 is SQVTM, CDR2 ANQGSEA. The CDR3 loop is CSVEVQGNGNTEAFF. The DNA for the CDR3 is TGCAGCGTAGAAGTACAGGGAAACGGGAACACTGAAGCTTTCTTT.

The V and J genes are TRBV4-1 and TRBJ2-7; 8 bases map to TRBD1. The V gene's germline CDR1 is MGHRA and CDR2 YSYEKL. Germline trimming cut 2 bases from V and 4 bases from J; bases unmatched to any gene: 10. This CDR3 is 16 amino acids long. The CDR3 sequence is CASSQIDRGSEYEQYF. The CDR3 DNA sequence: TGCGCCAGCAGCCAAATCGACAGGGGCAGTGAGTACGAGCAGTACTTC.

This clonotype was counted a few times. CDR3 coding DNA: TGTGCCAGCTATGGATCGAGGGACAGGGGATACGAGCAGTACTTC. It specifies CASYGSRDRGYEQYF. The rearrangement joins TRBV28 to TRBJ2-7, with 10 nucleotides matching TRBD1. V lost 8 bases and J lost 4; bases outside the gene matches: 11. CDR3 length: 15 amino acids. The germline CDR1 and CDR2 sequences are MDHEN and SYDVKM. The variable domain in full, with the rest retrieved from reference TRBV28 and TRBJ2-7, is DVKVTQSSRYLVKRTGEKVFLECVQDMDHENMFWYRQDPGLGLRLIYFSYDVKMKEKGDIPEGYSVSREKKERFSLILESASTNQTSMYLCASYGSRDRGYEQYFGPGTRLTVT.

This clonotype was counted only a few times. This chain links TRBV10-3 with TRBJ2-3, with 15 bases matching TRBD2. Germline values: CDR1 ENHRY, CDR2 SYGVKD. The CDR3 is made up of 17 amino acids. Trimming removed 2 bases from V and 1 base from J; junction bases left unmatched: 1. This CDR3 reads CAISEGLAGGRTDTQYF. The CDR3 DNA reads as TGTGCCATCAGTGAGGGACTAGCGGGAGGGCGCACAGATACGCAGTATTTT.